One sample yielded the 5 T cell receptor beta chains listed below, sequenced in a study of OX40 agonist ivuxolimab in advanced cancers. The repertoire was sequenced with immunoSEQ multiplex PCR; TCRdb's copy has only in-frame clones and lacks some. The table records tens of thousands of clones, 80% of them present only once. Sequences were derived from CD4+ or CD8+ T cells sorted from blood, sampled in a trial of the OX40 agonist ivuxolimab. The source of these receptors is an adult with an advanced solid tumor such as melanoma, head and neck, liver or kidney cancer.

The chain links TRBV9 to TRBJ1-2; D gene unclear. With 5 bases removed from V and 3 bases from J, the gap between germline ends came to 11 bases. The CDR3 is 13 residues long. The germline gives CDR1 SGDLS, CDR2 YYNGEE. The CDR3 nucleotides read TGTGCCAGCAGTTCCGGGAGCCACTATGGCTACACCTTC. Amino acid sequence: CASSSGSHYGYTF.

The chain links TRBV5-1 to TRBJ2-7; D might be TRBD2 (6 bases). Germline V gene sequence: CDR1 SGHRS, CDR2 YFSETQ. The CDR3 totals 16 residues. The germline V and J ends were trimmed by 4 bases and 4 bases, with 21 bases remaining between them. DNA for the CDR3: TGCGCCAGCAGCCCCGCGTCTGCGGGATTTTTGTACGAGCAGTACTTC. This sequence encodes CASSPASAGFLYEQYF.

V usage is TRBV5-1 and J usage is TRBJ2-1; D is uncertain. V was clipped by 1 base and J by 2 bases, with 7 bases between them. The CDR3 is 14 residues long. Per the germline V gene, CDR1 is SGHRS and CDR2 is YFSETQ. The CDR3 sequence is CASSLLQTYNEQFF. CDR3 DNA: TGCGCCAGCAGCTTGCTCCAGACCTACAATGAGCAGTTCTTC.

CDR3 amino acids: CASSPAYEQYF. DNA for the CDR3: TGTGCCAGCAGCCCAGCATACGAGCAGTACTTC. The chain links TRBV11-2 to TRBJ2-7; D is uncertain. The CDR3 is 11 amino acids. V dropped 5 bases and J dropped 4 bases, with 6 bases sitting between them. Per germline, CDR1 SGHAT and CDR2 FQNNGV.

The chain links TRBV7-8 to TRBJ1-1, with D unclear. V was shortened by 1 base and J by 3 bases, with 15 bases between the two germline ends. CDR1 and CDR2 (germline): SGHVS, FQNEAQ. There are 16 residues in the CDR3. DNA for the CDR3: TGTGCCAGCAGCTTAGTCTGGGGTGGGCTTCACACTGAAGCTTTCTTT. Protein: CASSLVWGGLHTEAFF.